This record covers a single T cell receptor beta chain. Assembly of TCR beta libraries relied on iRepertoire HTBI primers together with Arm-PCR of CDR3 regions. TCRdb processed the multiplex PCR reads anew with MiXCR; each CDR3 protein has one entry. This sample has a few hundred thousand distinct CDR3 sequences, with approximately 18% found just once. Described time point: newly diagnosed GD, antithyroid drugs for less than 3 months. PBMC-extracted RNA yielded the TCR library. It was American Thyroid Association guidelines that determined Graves' disease diagnosis. This entry belongs to a study of regulatory T cells in long-lasting Graves disease. This CDR3 comprises 13 residues. V dropped 1 base and J dropped 8 bases, with 11 bases sitting between them. The sample was also reused in another study, on T cells in Graves' hyperthyroidism and ophthalmopathy. That report notes: Initially, a first-round RT-PCR of the TCR CDR3 employed the HTBI primer set.

The J gene is TRBJ1-2, the V gene TRBV12-3 or TRBV12-4; no firm D call. This TCR was sampled from a woman aged 25 to 39 with Graves disease. Sequencing used peripheral blood mononuclear cells (PBMCs), obtained at new diagnosis, from a patient treated with antithyroid drugs. CDR3 region: CASSLVIGQGYTF. The CDR3 DNA is TGTGCCAGCAGTTTAGTTATTGGGCAAGGCTACACCTTC.